This TCR beta chain was found in a study of blood T cell repertoires in COVID-19. Study background: Acute and convalescent COVID-19 samples came from the United States, Italy and Spain. Sources were T cells, B-cell-depleted T cells, or PBMCs; the material itself was cDNA or gDNA.

Clones were read by immunoSEQ multiplex PCR, and TCRdb kept only the in-frame ones, dropping some. The table lists about 140,000 clones, 70% to 80% of them singletons, with about 9.4% in the top ten. Per germline, CDR1 MNHEY and CDR2 SVGEGT. The CDR3 covers 15 residues. Unmatched junction bases numbered 7, after V lost 0 bases and J lost 12 bases. The sequencing sample was made of peripheral blood. The V gene is TRBV6-2 or TRBV6-3, the J gene TRBJ2-4, with TRBD1 matching 11 bases. This receptor was obtained from a woman aged 45 to 65 with active or convalescent COVID-19. CDR3 residues: CASSYSRDRGDTQYF. CDR3 coding DNA: TGTGCCAGCAGTTACTCCCGGGACAGGGGGGACACTCAGTACTTC.